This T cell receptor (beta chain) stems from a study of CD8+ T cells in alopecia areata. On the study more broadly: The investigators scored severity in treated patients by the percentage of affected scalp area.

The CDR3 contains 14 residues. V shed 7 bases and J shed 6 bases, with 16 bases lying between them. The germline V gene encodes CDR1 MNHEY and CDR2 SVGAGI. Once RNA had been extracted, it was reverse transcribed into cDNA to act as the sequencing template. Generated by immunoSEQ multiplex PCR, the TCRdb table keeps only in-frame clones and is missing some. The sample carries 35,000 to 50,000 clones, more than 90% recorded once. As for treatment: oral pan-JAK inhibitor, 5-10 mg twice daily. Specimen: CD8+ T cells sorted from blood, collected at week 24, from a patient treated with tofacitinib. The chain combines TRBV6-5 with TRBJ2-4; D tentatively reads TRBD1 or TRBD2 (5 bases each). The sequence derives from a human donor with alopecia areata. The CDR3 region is CASTRMGEGNIQYF. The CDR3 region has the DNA TGTGCCAGCACCCGAATGGGGGAAGGAAACATTCAGTACTTC.